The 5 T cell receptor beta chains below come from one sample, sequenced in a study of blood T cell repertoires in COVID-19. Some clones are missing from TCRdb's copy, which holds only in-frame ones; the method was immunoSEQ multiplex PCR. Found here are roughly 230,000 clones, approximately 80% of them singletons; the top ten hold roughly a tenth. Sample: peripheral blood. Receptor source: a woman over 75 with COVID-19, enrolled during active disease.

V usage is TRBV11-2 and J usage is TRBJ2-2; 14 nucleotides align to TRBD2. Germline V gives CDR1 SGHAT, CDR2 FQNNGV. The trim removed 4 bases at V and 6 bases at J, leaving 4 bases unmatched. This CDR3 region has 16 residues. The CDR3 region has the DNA TGTGCCAGCAGCTATAGGGGACTAGCGGGGGCCGGGGAGCTGTTTTTT. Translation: CASSYRGLAGAGELFF.

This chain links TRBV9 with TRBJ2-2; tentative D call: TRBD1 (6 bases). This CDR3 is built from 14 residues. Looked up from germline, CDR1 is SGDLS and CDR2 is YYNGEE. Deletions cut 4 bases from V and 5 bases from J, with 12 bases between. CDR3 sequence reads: CASSPRTGTGELFF. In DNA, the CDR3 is TGTGCCAGCAGCCCCCGAACAGGGACCGGGGAGCTGTTTTTT.

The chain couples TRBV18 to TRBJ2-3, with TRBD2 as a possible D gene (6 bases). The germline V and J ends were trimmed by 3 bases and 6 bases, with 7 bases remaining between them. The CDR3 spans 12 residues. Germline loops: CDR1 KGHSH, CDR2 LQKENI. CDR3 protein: CASSPEGDTQYF. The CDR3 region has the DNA TGTGCCAGCTCACCGGAGGGGGATACGCAGTATTTT.

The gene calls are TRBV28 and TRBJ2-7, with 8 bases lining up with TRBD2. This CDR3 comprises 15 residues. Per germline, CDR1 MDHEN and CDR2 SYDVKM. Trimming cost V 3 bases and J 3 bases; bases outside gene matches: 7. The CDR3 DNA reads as TGTGCCAGCAGTTTCGGGGGGGAGGTAGTCTACGAGCAGTACTTC. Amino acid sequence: CASSFGGEVVYEQYF.

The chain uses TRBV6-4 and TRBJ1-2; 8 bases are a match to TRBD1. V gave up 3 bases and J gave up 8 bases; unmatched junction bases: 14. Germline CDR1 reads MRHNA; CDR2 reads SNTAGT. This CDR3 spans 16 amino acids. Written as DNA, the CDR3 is TGTGCCAGCAGTGAAATCGAAAGCAGGGGGCTAGGAGGCTACACCTTC. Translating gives CASSEIESRGLGGYTF.